This T cell receptor beta chain was identified during a study of T cell responses to AZD1222 COVID-19 vaccine. This clone was observed a few times. Profiled with immunoSEQ multiplex PCR; TCRdb holds only in-frame clones, not every one. The sample lists about 100,000 clones, roughly nine tenths seen once, with under 2% in the top ten. Here the sequenced sample was peripheral blood, taken on day 0 of AZD1222 vaccination. The sequence was obtained from an adult in good health.

The CDR3 is CASSHSGTSGRAEQYF. CDR3 bases: TGTGCCAGCAGCCATTCCGGGACTAGCGGGAGGGCCGAGCAGTACTTC. V gene TRBV3-1 (or the pseudogene TRBV3-2) combines with J gene TRBJ2-7, with 16 positions matching TRBD2. V was pared by 3 bases and J by 6 bases, with 5 bases of the junction left unmatched. The CDR3 is 16 residues long. Per germline, CDR1 LGHDT and CDR2 YNNKEL (reference sequence).